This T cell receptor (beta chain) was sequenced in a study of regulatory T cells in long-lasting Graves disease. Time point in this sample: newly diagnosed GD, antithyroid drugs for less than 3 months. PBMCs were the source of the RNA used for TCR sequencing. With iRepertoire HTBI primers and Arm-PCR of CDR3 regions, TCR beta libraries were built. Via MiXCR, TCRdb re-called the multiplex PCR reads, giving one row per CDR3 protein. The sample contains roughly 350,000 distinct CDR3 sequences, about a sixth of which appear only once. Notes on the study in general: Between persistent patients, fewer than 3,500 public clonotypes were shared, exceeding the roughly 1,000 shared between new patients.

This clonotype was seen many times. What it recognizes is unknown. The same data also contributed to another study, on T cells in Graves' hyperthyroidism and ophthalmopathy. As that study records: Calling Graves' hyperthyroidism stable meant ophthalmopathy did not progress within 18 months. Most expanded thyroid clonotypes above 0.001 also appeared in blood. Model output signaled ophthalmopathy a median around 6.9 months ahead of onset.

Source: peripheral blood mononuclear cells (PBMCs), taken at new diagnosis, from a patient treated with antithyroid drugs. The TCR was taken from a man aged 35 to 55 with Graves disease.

The DNA for the CDR3 is TGTGCCAGCAGTTTCAACCGGGCCCCCAGCAGGGACGAGCAGTACTTC. Its protein product is CASSFNRAPSRDEQYF. This chain links TRBV27 with TRBJ2-7; possibly TRBD1 for D (5 bases). The V end lost 3 bases, the J end lost 5 bases, and 20 bases lay between the germline ends. This CDR3 spans 16 amino acids. Germline values: CDR1 MNHEY, CDR2 SMNVEV (reference sequence).